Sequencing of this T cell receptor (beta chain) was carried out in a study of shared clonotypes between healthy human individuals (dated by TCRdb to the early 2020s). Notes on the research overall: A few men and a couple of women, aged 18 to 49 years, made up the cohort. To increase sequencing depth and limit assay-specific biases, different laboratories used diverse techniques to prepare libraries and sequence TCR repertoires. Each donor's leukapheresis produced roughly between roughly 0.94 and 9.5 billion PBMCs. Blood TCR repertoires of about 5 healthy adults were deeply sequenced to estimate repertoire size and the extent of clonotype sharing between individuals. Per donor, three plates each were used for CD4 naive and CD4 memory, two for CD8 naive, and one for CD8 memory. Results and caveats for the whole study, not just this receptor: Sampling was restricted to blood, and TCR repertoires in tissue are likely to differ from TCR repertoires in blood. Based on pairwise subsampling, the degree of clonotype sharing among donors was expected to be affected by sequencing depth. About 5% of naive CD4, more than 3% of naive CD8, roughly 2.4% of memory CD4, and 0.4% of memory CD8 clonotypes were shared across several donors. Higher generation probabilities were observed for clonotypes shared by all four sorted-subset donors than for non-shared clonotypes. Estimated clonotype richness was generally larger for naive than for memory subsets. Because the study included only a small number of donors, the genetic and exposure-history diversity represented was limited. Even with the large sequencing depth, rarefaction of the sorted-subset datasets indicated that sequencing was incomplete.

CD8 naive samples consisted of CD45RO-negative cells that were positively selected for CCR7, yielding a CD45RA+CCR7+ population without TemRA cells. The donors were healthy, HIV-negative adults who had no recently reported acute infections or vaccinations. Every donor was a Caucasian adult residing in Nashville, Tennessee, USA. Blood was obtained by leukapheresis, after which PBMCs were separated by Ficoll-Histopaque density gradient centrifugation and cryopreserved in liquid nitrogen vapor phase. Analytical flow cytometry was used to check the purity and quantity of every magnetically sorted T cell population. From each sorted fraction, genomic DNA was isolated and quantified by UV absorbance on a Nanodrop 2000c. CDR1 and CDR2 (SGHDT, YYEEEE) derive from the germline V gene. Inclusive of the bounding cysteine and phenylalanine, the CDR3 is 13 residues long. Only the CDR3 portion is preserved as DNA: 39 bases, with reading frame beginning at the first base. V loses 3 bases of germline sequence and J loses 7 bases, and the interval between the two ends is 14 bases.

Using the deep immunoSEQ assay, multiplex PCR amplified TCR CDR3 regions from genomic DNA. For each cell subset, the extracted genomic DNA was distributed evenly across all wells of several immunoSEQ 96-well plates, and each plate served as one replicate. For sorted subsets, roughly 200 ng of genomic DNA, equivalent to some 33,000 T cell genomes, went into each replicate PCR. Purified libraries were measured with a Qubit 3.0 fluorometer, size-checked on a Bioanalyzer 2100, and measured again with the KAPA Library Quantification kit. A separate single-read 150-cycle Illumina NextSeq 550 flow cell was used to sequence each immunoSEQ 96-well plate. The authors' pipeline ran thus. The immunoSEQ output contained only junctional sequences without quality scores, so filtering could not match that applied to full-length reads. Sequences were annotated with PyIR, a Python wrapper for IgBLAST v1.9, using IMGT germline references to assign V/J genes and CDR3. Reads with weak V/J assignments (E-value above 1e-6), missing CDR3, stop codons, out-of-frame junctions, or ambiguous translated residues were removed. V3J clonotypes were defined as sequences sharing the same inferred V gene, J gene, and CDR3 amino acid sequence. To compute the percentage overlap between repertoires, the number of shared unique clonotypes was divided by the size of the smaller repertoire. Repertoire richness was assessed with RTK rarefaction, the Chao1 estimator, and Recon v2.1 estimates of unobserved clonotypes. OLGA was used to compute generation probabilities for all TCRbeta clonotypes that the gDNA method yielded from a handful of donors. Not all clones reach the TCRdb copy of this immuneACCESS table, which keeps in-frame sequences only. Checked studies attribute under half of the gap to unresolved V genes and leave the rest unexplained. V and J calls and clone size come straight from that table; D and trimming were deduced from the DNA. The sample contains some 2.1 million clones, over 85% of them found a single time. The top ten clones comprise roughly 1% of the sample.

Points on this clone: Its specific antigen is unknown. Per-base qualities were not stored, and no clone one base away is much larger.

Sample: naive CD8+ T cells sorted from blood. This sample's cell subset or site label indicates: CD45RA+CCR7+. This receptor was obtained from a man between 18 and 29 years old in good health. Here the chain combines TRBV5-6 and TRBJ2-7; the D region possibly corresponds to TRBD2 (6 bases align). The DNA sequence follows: TGTGCCAGCAGCTCGGGACTTCGGCTAGAGCAGTACTTC. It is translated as CASSSGLRLEQYF.